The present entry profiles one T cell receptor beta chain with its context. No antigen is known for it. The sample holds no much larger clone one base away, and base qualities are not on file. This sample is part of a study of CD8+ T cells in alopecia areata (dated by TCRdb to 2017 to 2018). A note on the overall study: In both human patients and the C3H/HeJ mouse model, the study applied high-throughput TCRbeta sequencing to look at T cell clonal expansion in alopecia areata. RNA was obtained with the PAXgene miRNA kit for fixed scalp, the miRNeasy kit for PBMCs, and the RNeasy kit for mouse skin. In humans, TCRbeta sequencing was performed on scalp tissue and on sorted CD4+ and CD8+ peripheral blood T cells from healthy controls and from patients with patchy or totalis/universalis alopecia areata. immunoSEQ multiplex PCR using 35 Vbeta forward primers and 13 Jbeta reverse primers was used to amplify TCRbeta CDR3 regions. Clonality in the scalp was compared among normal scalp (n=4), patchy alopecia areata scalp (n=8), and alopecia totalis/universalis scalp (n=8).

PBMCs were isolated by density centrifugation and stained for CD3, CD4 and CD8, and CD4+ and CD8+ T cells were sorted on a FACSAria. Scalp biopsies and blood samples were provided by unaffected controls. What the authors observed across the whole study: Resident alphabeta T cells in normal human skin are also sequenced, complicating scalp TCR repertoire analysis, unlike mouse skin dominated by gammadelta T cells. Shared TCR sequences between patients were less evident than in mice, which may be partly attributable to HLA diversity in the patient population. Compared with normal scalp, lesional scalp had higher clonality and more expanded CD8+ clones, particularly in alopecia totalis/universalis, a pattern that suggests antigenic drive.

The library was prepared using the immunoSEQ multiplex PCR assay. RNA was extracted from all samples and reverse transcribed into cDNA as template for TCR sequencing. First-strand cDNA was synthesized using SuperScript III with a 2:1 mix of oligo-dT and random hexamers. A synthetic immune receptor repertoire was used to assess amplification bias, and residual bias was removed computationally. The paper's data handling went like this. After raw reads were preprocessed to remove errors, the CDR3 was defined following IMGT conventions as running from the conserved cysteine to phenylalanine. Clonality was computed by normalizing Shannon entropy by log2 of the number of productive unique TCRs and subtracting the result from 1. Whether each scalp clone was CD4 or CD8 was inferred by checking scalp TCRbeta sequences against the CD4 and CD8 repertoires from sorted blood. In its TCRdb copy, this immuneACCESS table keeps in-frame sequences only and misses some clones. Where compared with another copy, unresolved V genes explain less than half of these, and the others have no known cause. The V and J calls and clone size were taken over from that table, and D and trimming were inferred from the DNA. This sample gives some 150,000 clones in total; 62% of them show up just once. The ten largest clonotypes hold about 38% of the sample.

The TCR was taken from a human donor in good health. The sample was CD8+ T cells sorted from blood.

The encoded CDR3 is CASSQGDGGAFAGELFF. The DNA sequence is TGCGCCAGCAGCCAAGGGGATGGAGGAGCTTTCGCCGGGGAGCTGTTTTTT. The sequence is built from TRBV4-1 and TRBJ2-2; the D gene is perhaps TRBD2, from 5 matching bases. V lost 1 base and J lost 6 bases; the stretch between them is 18 bases long. CDR1 and CDR2, looked up from the germline V gene, are MGHRA and YSYEKL. Taken from cysteine to phenylalanine, the CDR3 has 17 residues. The only DNA kept is the CDR3, 51 bases in frame from the first base.